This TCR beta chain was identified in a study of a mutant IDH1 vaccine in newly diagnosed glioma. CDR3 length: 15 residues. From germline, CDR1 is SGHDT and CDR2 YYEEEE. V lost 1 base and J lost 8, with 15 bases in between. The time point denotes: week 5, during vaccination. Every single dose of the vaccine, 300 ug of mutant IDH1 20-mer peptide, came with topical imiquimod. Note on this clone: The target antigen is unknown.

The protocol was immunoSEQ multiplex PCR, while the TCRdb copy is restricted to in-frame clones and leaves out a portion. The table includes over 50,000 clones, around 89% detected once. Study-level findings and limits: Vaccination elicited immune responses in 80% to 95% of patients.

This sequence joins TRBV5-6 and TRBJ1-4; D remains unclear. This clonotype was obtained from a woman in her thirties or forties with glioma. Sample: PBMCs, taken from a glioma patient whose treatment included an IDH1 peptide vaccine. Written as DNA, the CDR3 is TGTGCCAGCAGCTTGAGTTCGGCAGTAGGGGAAAAACTGTTTTTT. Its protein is CASSLSSAVGEKLFF.